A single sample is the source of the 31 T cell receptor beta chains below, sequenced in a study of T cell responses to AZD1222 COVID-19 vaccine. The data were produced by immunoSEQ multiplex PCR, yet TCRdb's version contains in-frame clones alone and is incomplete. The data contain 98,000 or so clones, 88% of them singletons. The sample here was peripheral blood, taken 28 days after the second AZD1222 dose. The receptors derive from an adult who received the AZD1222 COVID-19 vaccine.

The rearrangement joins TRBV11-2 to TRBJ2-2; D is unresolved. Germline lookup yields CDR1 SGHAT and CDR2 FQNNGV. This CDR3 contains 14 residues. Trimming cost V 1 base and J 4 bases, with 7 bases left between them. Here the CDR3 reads CASSLVGVTGELFF. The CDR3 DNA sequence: TGTGCCAGCAGCTTAGTTGGGGTCACCGGGGAGCTGTTTTTT.

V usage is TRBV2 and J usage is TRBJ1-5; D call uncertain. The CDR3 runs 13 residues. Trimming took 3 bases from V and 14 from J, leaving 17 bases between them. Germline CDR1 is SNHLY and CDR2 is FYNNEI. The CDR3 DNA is TGTGCCAGCAGTGAGGATTTAAGAATAGTAAAGCATTTT. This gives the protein CASSEDLRIVKHF.

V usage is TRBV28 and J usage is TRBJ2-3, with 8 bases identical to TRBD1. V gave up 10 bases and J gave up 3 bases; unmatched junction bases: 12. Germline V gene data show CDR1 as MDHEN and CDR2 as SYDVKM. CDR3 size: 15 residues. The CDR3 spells CATTTGASGTDTQYF. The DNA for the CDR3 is TGTGCCACCACGACAGGGGCAAGCGGGACAGATACGCAGTATTTT.

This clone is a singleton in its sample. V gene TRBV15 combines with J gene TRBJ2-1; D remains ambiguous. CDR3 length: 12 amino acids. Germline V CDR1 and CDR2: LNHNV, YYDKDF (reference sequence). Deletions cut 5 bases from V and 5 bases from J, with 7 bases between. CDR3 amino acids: CATSPGNNEQFF. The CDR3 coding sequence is TGTGCCACCAGCCCTGGGAACAATGAGCAGTTCTTC.

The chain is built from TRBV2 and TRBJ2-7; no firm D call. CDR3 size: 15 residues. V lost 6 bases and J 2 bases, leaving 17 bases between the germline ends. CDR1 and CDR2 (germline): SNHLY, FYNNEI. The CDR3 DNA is TGTGCCAGCAGCCCGCCCCCGGACGGAACCTACGAGCAGTACTTC. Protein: CASSPPPDGTYEQYF.

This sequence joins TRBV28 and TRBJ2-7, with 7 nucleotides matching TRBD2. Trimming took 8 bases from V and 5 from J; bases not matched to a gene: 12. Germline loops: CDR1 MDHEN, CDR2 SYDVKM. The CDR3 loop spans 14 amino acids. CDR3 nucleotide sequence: TGTGCCAGCTCATGGGGAGGGGAGCCCCACGAGCAGTACTTC. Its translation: CASSWGGEPHEQYF.

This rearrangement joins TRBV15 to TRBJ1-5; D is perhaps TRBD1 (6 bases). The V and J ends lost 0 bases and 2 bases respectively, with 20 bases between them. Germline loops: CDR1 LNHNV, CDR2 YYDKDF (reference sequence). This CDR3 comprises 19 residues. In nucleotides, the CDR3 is TGTGCCACCAGCAGAGAAGGTGGGGGCAGGGGATATGGCAATCAGCCCCAGCATTTT. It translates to CATSREGGGRGYGNQPQHF.

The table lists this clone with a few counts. The CDR3 DNA reads TGTGCCAGCGGACGGACTGTGAACACCGGGGAGCTGTTTTTT. It specifies CASGRTVNTGELFF. V gene TRBV9 combines with J gene TRBJ2-2, with D possibly matching TRBD2 (5 bases). CDR3 size: 14 residues. V lost 7 bases, J lost 1 base, and 11 bases lay in between. The V gene's germline CDR1 is SGDLS and CDR2 YYNGEE.

In DNA, the CDR3 is TGTGCCAGCAGCGAGACAGGGGGCATAAGTCAGCCCCAGTATTTT. Protein sequence: CASSETGGISQPQYF. The genes are TRBV6-5 and TRBJ1-5; 10 positions agree with TRBD1. Matching the DNA end better, TRBJ2-3 makes the J call doubtful. This CDR3 region has 15 residues. Germline V gene sequence: CDR1 MNHEY, CDR2 SVGAGI.

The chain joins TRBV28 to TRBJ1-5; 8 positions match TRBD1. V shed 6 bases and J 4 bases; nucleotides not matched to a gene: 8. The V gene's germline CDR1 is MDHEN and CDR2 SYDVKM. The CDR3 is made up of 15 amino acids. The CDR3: CASRDDRGGNQPQHF. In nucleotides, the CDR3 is TGTGCCAGCAGGGACGACAGGGGTGGGAATCAGCCCCAGCATTTT.

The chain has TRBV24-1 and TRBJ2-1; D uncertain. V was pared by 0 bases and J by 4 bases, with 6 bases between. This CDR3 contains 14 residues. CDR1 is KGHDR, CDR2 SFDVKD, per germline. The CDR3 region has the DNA TGTGCCACCAGTGATTTGAACCATTACAATGAGCAGTTCTTC. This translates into CATSDLNHYNEQFF.

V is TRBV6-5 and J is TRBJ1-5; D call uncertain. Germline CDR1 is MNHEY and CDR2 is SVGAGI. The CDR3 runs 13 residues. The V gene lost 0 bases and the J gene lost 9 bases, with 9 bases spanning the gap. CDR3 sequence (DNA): TGTGCCAGCAGTTACTCGCGGACGACGCCCCAGCATTTT. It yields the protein CASSYSRTTPQHF.

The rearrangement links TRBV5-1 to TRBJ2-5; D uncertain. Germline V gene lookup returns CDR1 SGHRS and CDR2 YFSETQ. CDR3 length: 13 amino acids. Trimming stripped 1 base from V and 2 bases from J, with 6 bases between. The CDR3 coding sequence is TGCGCCAGCAGCTTGACAGTGCAAGAGACCCAGTACTTC. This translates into CASSLTVQETQYF.

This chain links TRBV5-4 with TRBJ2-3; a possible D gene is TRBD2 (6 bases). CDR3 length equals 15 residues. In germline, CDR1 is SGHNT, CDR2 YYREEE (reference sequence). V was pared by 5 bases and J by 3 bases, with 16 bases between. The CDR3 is CASRLKGGGTDTQYF. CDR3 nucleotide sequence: TGTGCCAGCAGGTTGAAGGGAGGAGGGACAGATACGCAGTATTTT.

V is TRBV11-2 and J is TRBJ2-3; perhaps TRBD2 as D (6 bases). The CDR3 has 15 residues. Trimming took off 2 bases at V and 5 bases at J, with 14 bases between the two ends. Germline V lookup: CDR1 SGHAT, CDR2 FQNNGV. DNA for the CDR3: TGTGCCAGCAGCTTAATGGAGGGCCTTAAAGATACGCAGTATTTT. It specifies CASSLMEGLKDTQYF.

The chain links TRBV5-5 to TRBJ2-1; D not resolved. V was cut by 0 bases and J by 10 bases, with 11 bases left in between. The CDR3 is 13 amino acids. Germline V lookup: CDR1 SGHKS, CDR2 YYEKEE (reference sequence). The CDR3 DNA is TGTGCCAGCAGCTTGGAGTATGGCGCGGAGCAGTTCTTC. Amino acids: CASSLEYGAEQFF.

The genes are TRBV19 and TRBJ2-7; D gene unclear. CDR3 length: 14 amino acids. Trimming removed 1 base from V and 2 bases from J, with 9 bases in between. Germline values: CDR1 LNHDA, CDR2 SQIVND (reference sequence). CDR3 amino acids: CASSIAPFTYEQYF. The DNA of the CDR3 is TGTGCCAGTAGTATAGCCCCTTTTACCTACGAGCAGTACTTC.

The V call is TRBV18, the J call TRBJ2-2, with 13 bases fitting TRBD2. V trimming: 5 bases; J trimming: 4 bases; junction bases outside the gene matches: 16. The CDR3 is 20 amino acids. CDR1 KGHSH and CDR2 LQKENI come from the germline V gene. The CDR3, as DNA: TGTGCCAGCTCAACAAGGGGGACTAGCGGGATATCGGGATCCACCGGGGAGCTGTTTTTT. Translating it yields CASSTRGTSGISGSTGELFF. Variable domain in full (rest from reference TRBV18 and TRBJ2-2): NAGVMQNPRHLVRRRGQEARLRCSPMKGHSHVYWYRQLPEEGLKFMVYLQKENIIDESGMPKERFSAEFPKEGPSILRIQQVVRGDSAAYFCASSTRGTSGISGSTGELFFGEGSRLTVL.

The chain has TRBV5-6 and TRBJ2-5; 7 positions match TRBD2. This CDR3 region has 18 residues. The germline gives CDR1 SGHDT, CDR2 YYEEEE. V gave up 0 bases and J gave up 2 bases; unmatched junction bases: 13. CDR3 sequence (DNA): TGTGCCAGCAGCTTGGCGATCGGGGGGAGCGGGTTTCAAGAGACCCAGTACTTC. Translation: CASSLAIGGSGFQETQYF.

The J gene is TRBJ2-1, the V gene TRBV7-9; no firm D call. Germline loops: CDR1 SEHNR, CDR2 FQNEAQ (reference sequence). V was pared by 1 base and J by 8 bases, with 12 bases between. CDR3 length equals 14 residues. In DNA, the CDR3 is TGTGCCAGCAGCTTAGATCTTGATTTGTATGAGCAGTTCTTC. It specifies CASSLDLDLYEQFF.

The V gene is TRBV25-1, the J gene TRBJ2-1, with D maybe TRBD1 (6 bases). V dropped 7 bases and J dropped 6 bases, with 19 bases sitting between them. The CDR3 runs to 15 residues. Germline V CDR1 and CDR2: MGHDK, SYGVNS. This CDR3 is CASMRFRGSGNEQFF. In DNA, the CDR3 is TGTGCCAGCATGCGTTTCAGGGGATCGGGCAATGAGCAGTTCTTC.

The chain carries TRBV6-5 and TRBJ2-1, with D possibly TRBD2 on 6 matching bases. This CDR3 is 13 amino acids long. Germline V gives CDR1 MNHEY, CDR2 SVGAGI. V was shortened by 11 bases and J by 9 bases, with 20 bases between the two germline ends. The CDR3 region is CAAVGGSESEQFF. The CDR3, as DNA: TGTGCCGCTGTGGGGGGATCGGAGAGTGAGCAGTTCTTC.

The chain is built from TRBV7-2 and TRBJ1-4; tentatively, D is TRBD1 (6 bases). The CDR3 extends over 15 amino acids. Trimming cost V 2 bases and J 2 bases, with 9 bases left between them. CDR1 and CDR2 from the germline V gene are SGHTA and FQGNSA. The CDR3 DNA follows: TGTGCCAGCAGCTTACTGGGGGCGACTAATGAAAAACTGTTTTTT. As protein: CASSLLGATNEKLFF.

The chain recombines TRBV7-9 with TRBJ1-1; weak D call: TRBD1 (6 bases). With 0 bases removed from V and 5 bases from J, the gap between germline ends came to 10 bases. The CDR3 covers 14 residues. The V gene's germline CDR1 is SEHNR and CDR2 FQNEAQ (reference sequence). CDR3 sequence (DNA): TGTGCCAGCAGCTTAGCGTCAGGGGCTACTGAAGCTTTCTTT. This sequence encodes CASSLASGATEAFF.

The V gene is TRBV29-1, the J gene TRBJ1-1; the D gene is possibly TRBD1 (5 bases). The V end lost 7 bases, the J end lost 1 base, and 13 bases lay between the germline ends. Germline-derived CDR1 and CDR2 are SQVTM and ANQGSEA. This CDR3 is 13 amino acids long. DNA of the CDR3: TGCAGCGGGACACCAGTCGCGAACACTGAAGCTTTCTTT. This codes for CSGTPVANTEAFF.

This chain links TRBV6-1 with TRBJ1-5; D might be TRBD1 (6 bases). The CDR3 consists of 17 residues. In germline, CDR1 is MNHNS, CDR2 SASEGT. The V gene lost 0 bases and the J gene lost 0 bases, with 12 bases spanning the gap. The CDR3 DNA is TGTGCCAGCAGTGAAGCAACAGGGCCCCTTAGCAATCAGCCCCAGCATTTT. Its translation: CASSEATGPLSNQPQHF.

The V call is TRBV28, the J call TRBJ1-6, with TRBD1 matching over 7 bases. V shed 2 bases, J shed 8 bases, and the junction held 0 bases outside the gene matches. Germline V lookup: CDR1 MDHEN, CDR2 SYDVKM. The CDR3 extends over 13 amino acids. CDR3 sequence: CASSLGQDSPLHF. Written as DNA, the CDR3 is TGTGCCAGCAGTTTAGGACAGGATTCACCCCTCCACTTT.

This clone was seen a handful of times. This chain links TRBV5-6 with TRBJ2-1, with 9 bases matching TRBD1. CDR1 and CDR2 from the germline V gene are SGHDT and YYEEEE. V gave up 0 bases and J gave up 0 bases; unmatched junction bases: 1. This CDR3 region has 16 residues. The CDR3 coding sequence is TGTGCCAGCAGCTTGGCGACAGGGGGCTCCTACAATGAGCAGTTCTTC. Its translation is CASSLATGGSYNEQFF. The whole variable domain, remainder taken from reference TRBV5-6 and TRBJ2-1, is DAGVTQSPTHLIKTRGQQVTLRCSPKSGHDTVSWYQQALGQGPQFIFQYYEEEERQRGNFPDRFSGHQFPNYSSELNVNALLLGDSALYLCASSLATGGSYNEQFFGPGTRLTVL.

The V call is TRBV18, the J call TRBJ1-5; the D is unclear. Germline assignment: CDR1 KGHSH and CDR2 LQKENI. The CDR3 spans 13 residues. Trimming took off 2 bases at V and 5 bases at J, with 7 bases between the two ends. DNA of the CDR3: TGTGCCAGCTCACCAGGTGCGCATCAGCCCCAGCATTTT. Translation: CASSPGAHQPQHF.

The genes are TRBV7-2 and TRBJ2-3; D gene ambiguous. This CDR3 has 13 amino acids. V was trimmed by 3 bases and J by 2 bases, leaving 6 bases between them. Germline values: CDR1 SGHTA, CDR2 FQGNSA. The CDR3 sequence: CASSLKFTDTQYF. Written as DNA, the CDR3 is TGTGCCAGCAGCTTGAAGTTCACAGATACGCAGTATTTT.

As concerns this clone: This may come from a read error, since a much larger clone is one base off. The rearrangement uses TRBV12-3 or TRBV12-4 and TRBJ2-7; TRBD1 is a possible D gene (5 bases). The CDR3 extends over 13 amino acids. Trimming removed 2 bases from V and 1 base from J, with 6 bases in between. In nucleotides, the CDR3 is TGTGCCAGCAGTTTACAGGGTTCCTACGAGCAGTACTTC. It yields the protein CASSLQGSYEQYF.